These 19 T cell receptor beta chains were all obtained from the same sample, sequenced in a study of blood T cell repertoires in COVID-19. TCRdb keeps only in-frame clones here, not all; method: immunoSEQ multiplex PCR. The table has hundreds of thousands of clones, 85% to 90% seen once. The sequencing sample was made of PBMCs or T cells enriched from blood (not recorded which). These receptors came from a man aged 30 to 45 who had recovered from COVID-19.

The rearrangement uses TRBV28 and TRBJ2-1, with 10 bases matching TRBD2. The trim removed 2 bases at V and 5 bases at J, leaving 3 bases unmatched. Germline values: CDR1 MDHEN, CDR2 SYDVKM. This CDR3 spans 15 amino acids. DNA of the CDR3: TGTGCCAGCAGTTTAAGGACTAGCGGAAACAATGAGCAGTTCTTC. Protein product: CASSLRTSGNNEQFF.

The chain uses TRBV2 and TRBJ1-5; D possibly corresponds to TRBD1 (6 bases). V lost 6 bases and J lost 0, with 15 bases in between. Germline CDR1 SNHLY, CDR2 FYNNEI. CDR3 length: 16 amino acids. The CDR3 here is CASRPLTGSSNQPQHF. In DNA form, the CDR3 reads TGTGCCAGCAGACCTCTAACAGGGTCTAGCAATCAGCCCCAGCATTTT.

This clone was counted between two and nine times. Here the CDR3 DNA reads TGTGCCAGCAGTCCGACAGGGGACAGCTCCTACGAGCAGTACTTC. Translating gives CASSPTGDSSYEQYF. The genes are TRBV6-2 or TRBV6-3 and TRBJ2-7; TRBD1 aligns across 8 bases. With 5 bases clipped from V and 0 bases from J, the junction kept 6 bases outside the gene matches. The CDR3 contains 15 residues. CDR1 and CDR2 from the germline V gene are MNHEY and SVGEGT.

V is TRBV5-6 and J is TRBJ2-5; D gene unclear. V gave up 0 bases and J gave up 5 bases, with 2 bases separating them. This CDR3 is built from 11 residues. Looked up from germline, CDR1 is SGHDT and CDR2 is YYEEEE. The CDR3 nucleotides read TGTGCCAGCAGCTTGGCGGAGACCCAGTACTTC. Its protein product is CASSLAETQYF.

CDR3 amino acids: CASSAGLSTDTQYF. The CDR3 coding sequence is TGTGCCAGCAGTGCCGGACTAAGCACAGATACGCAGTATTTT. This chain links TRBV3-1 (or the pseudogene TRBV3-2) with TRBJ2-3; D is possibly TRBD2 (6 bases). Trimming cost V 6 bases and J 0 bases, with 10 bases left between them. This CDR3 contains 14 residues. Germline V CDR1 and CDR2: LGHDT, YNNKEL (reference sequence).

This clone was detected once. The chain links TRBV30 to TRBJ1-5; D perhaps matches TRBD1 (5 bases). This CDR3 has 12 residues. V was trimmed by 2 bases and J by 6 bases, leaving 8 bases between them. In germline, CDR1 is GTSNPN, CDR2 SVGIG (reference sequence). DNA of the CDR3: TGTGCCTGGAGTTCGGGGGTTCAGCCCCAGCATTTT. Translation: CAWSSGVQPQHF. The full variable domain, in which reference TRBV30 and TRBJ1-5 provide the parts outside the CDR3, is SQTIHQWPATLVQPVGSPLSLECTVEGTSNPNLYWYRQAAGRGLQLLFYSVGIGQISSEVPQNLSASRPQDRQFILSSKKLLLSDSGFYLCAWSSGVQPQHFGDGTRLSIL.

On this clone itself: The sample contains more than one DNA sequence encoding this CDR3. The chain couples TRBV19 to TRBJ2-3, with 7 bases identical to TRBD1. The CDR3 length is 14 residues. Germline V gene data show CDR1 as LNHDA and CDR2 as SQIVND (reference sequence). J gave up 2 bases and V 6 bases, and 5 bases lay outside the gene matches. The CDR3 nucleotides are TGTGCCAGTAGCAGACAGGGTAACACAGATACGCAGTATTTT. It encodes CASSRQGNTDTQYF.

V and J are TRBV27 and TRBJ1-1; a weak D match, TRBD1 (5 bases). V lost 0 bases and J 3 bases, leaving 8 bases between the germline ends. CDR1 is MNHEY, CDR2 SMNVEV, per germline (reference sequence). This CDR3 contains 14 residues. The CDR3 DNA reads as TGTGCCAGCAGTTTATCCGGCAGGGACACTGAAGCTTTCTTT. Translated: CASSLSGRDTEAFF.

The CDR3 nucleotides are TGTGCCAGCAGCTTAGGAGATAGGGGCCAAGAGACCCAGTACTTC. This translates into CASSLGDRGQETQYF. The chain joins TRBV7-9 to TRBJ2-5, with a tentative D call TRBD1 (5 bases). The germline gives CDR1 SEHNR, CDR2 FQNEAQ (reference sequence). With 1 base removed from V and 1 base from J, the gap between germline ends came to 10 bases. This CDR3 has 15 residues.

Points on this clone: One junction end does not reproduce the germline sequence, and a read error may be involved. The chain is built from TRBV18 and TRBJ1-5; D remains ambiguous. Germline loops: CDR1 KGHSH, CDR2 LQKENI. The CDR3 covers 12 residues. The CDR3 spells CASSPPGQPQHF. The CDR3 bases are TGTGCCAGCTCTCCACCCGGTCAGCCCCAGCATTTT. The whole variable domain, remainder taken from reference TRBV18 and TRBJ1-5, is NAGVMQNPRHLVRRRGQEARLRCSPMKGHSHVYWYRQLPEEGLKFMVYLQKENIIDESGMPKERFSAEFPKEGPSILRIQQVVRGDSAAYFCASSPPGQPQHFGDGTRLSIL.

As to this clone: Other nucleotide sequences in the sample specify the same CDR3. The J gene is TRBJ2-1, the V gene TRBV28, with 8 bases identical to TRBD1. V lost 6 bases, J lost 3 bases, and 1 base stayed unmatched. The CDR3 has 13 amino acids. Germline V gene lookup returns CDR1 MDHEN and CDR2 SYDVKM. The CDR3 spells CASRGTGYNEQFF. CDR3 bases: TGTGCCAGCAGGGGGACAGGCTACAATGAGCAGTTCTTC.

This chain uses TRBV24-1 with TRBJ2-6; TRBD1 is a possible D gene (6 bases). The length of the CDR3 is 16 residues. The V end was cut by 4 bases, the J end by 1 base, with 10 bases between. Germline assignment: CDR1 KGHDR and CDR2 SFDVKD. The CDR3 DNA reads as TGTGCCACCAGTGACCCCGGACAGTCTGGGGCCAACGTCCTGACTTTC. Its protein is CATSDPGQSGANVLTF.

The chain combines TRBV7-6 with TRBJ1-5; TRBD1 agrees at 9 bases. The V segment lost 1 base and the J segment 3 bases; nucleotides outside the gene matches: 1. The CDR3 loop spans 15 amino acids. In germline, CDR1 is SGHVS, CDR2 FNYEAQ. The CDR3: CASSLGTGVNQPQHF. In DNA form, the CDR3 reads TGTGCCAGCAGCTTAGGGACAGGGGTCAATCAGCCCCAGCATTTT.

V usage is TRBV3-1 (or the pseudogene TRBV3-2) and J usage is TRBJ1-5, with 7 positions matching TRBD1. The CDR3 contains 18 residues. V lost 0 bases to trimming and J lost 0 bases; unmatched junction nucleotides: 8. CDR1 and CDR2 from the germline V gene are LGHDT and YNNKEL (reference sequence). CDR3 nucleotides: TGTGCCAGCAGCCAAGAGTGGGACAGAAAATATAGCAATCAGCCCCAGCATTTT. Translation gives CASSQEWDRKYSNQPQHF.

This sequence joins TRBV7-9 and TRBJ2-1; possibly TRBD2 for D (7 bases). Per the germline V gene, CDR1 is SEHNR and CDR2 is FQNEAQ (reference sequence). The CDR3 runs to 15 residues. V was pared by 3 bases and J by 6 bases, with 15 bases between. CDR3 bases: TGTGCCAGCAGCTTTTTAGGCGGGGGCGTCAATGAGCAGTTCTTC. The encoded protein is CASSFLGGGVNEQFF.

The gene calls are TRBV5-4 and TRBJ2-7; 8 bases are a match to TRBD1. V was clipped by 1 base and J by 2 bases; unmatched bases: 5. The CDR3 has 15 residues. Looked up from germline, CDR1 is SGHNT and CDR2 is YYREEE (reference sequence). CDR3: CASSLPTGVPYEQYF. The CDR3, as DNA: TGTGCCAGCAGCTTGCCGACAGGGGTCCCCTACGAGCAGTACTTC.

The chain joins TRBV30 to TRBJ1-2; 8 bases align to TRBD1. This CDR3 has 15 residues. CDR1 and CDR2 (germline): GTSNPN, SVGIG (reference sequence). Germline trimming cut 4 bases from V and 0 bases from J; bases unmatched to any gene: 7. For the CDR3, the DNA is TGTGCCTGGACCCTCCCGGACAGGGCTAACTATGGCTACACCTTC. Protein product: CAWTLPDRANYGYTF. Full variable domain (outside the CDR3, taken from reference TRBV30 and TRBJ1-2): SQTIHQWPATLVQPVGSPLSLECTVEGTSNPNLYWYRQAAGRGLQLLFYSVGIGQISSEVPQNLSASRPQDRQFILSSKKLLLSDSGFYLCAWTLPDRANYGYTFGSGTRLTVV.

This chain joins TRBV4-3 and TRBJ1-5; no clear D. CDR1 and CDR2 from the germline V gene are LGHNA and YSLEER. This CDR3 region has 16 residues. The V and J ends lost 1 base and 7 bases respectively, with 17 bases between them. The CDR3 nucleotides are TGCGCCAGCAGCCAAGTTCTGACGGGGAAGGGACAGCCCCAGCATTTT. It is translated as CASSQVLTGKGQPQHF.

This clone came up a few times. CDR3 nucleotides: TGCAGCGTCCAACAGGGACCCACCGGGGAGCTGTTTTTT. Residues: CSVQQGPTGELFF. The chain is built from TRBV29-1 and TRBJ2-2; D may be TRBD1 (6 bases). The CDR3 has 13 amino acids. Looked up from germline, CDR1 is SQVTM and CDR2 is ANQGSEA. V shed 6 bases and J shed 4 bases, with 12 bases lying between them.